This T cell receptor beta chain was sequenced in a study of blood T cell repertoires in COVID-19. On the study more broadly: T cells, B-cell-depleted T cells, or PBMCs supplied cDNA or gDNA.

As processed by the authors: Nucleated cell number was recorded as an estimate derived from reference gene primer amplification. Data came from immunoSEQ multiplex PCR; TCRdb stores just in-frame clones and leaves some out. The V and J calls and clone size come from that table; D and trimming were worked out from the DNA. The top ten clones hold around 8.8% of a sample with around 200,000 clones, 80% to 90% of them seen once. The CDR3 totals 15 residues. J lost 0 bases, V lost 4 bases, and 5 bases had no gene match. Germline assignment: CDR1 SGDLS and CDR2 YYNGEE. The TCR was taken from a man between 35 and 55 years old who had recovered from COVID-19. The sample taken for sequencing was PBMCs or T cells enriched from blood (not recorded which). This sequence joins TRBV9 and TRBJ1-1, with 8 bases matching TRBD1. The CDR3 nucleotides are TGTGCCAGCAGCCCAAGGGGACAGGTGAACACTGAAGCTTTCTTT. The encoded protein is CASSPRGQVNTEAFF.